One sample yielded the 13 T cell receptor beta chains listed below, sequenced in a study of beta chain features in type 1 diabetes. Sequencing targeted expressed TCRB transcripts, as all isolated RNA had been reverse transcribed. Sequencing was performed with immunoSEQ multiplex PCR; in TCRdb, only in-frame clones are kept and a portion is missing. The sample has a few hundred thousand clones, 25% to 35% seen once. The sample comprised naive CD4+ T cells from blood. The receptors stem from a man aged 18 to 35 in good health.

In nucleotides, the CDR3 is TGTGCCAGCAGCTTGTACTACACAGATACGCAGTATTTT. It is translated as CASSLYYTDTQYF. V gene TRBV7-2 combines with J gene TRBJ2-3, with D hard to call. This CDR3 is built from 13 residues. The germline V and J ends were trimmed by 3 bases and 2 bases, with 6 bases remaining between them. CDR1 SGHTA and CDR2 FQGNSA come from the germline V gene.

V gene TRBV9 combines with J gene TRBJ2-5; weak D call: TRBD1 (6 bases). The CDR3 extends over 14 amino acids. Germline CDR1 is SGDLS and CDR2 is YYNGEE. Between the trimmed V and J ends, which lost 2 bases and 0 bases, there was a span of 8 bases. CDR3 DNA sequence: TGTGCCAGCAGCGTTAGGGACAACCAAGAGACCCAGTACTTC. This codes for CASSVRDNQETQYF.

The chain links TRBV5-6 to TRBJ2-4; TRBD1 matches at 11 bases. The CDR3 totals 17 residues. The V gene's germline CDR1 is SGHDT and CDR2 YYEEEE. Germline trimming cut 4 bases from V and 15 bases from J; bases unmatched to any gene: 21. DNA for the CDR3: TGTGCCAGCAGCGCGGTTGGGTACGGACAGGGGGCTTCTATTTGGTACTTC. This encodes CASSAVGYGQGASIWYF.

This clone showed up just a few times. The V and J genes are TRBV25-1 and TRBJ2-1; 10 bases are a match to TRBD1. The junction had 4 bases not matched to a gene; V was cut back by 6 bases and J by 2 bases. Germline-derived CDR1 and CDR2 are MGHDK and SYGVNS. The CDR3 sequence is 15 residues long. DNA for the CDR3: TGTGCCAGCAGCGTTGGGACAGGGGCCTACAATGAGCAGTTCTTC. Translation: CASSVGTGAYNEQFF.

Only a few counts were recorded for this clone. V gene TRBV18 combines with J gene TRBJ2-4; possible D gene TRBD1, 6 bases. The CDR3 covers 13 residues. Germline CDR1 is KGHSH and CDR2 is LQKENI. V lost 2 bases and J 9 bases, leaving 11 bases between the germline ends. Here the CDR3 DNA reads TGTGCCAGCTCACCAGGGGACAACATCATTCAGTACTTC. Its translation: CASSPGDNIIQYF.

This clone has a handful of counts. The chain links TRBV7-2 to TRBJ1-3; D unclear. The CDR3 extends over 12 amino acids. V gave up 5 bases and J gave up 11 bases, with 13 bases separating them. Germline V gene lookup returns CDR1 SGHTA and CDR2 FQGNSA. The CDR3 nucleotides read TGTGCCAGCAGCGACAACTATGAATCCATATATTTT. Translated: CASSDNYESIYF.

This clone has a handful of counts. The chain recombines TRBV29-1 with TRBJ2-3; 9 bases line up with TRBD2. V shed 3 bases, J shed 4 bases, and the junction held 8 bases outside the gene matches. This CDR3 spans 15 amino acids. Looked up from germline, CDR1 is SQVTM and CDR2 is ANQGSEA. For the CDR3, the DNA is TGCAGCGTTGAGCTGCTAGCGGGGTATTCAGATACGCAGTATTTT. This sequence encodes CSVELLAGYSDTQYF.

As regards this clone: Different DNA sequences within this sample yield the same CDR3. The genes are TRBV30 and TRBJ1-2, with D unresolved. V was clipped by 2 bases and J by 2 bases, with 6 bases between them. Germline V gene lookup returns CDR1 GTSNPN and CDR2 SVGIG (reference sequence). The CDR3 has 12 amino acids. The DNA for the CDR3 is TGTGCCTGGAGTCGGCAGAACTATGGCTACACCTTC. Its translation: CAWSRQNYGYTF.

This clone was recorded a few times. The chain is built from TRBV30 and TRBJ2-1, with 9 nucleotides matching TRBD2. V dropped 2 bases and J dropped 1; count of bases not matched to a gene: 3. This CDR3 has 15 amino acids. Germline lookup yields CDR1 GTSNPN and CDR2 SVGIG (reference sequence). CDR3 protein: CAWSRLAASYNEQFF. The CDR3 DNA is TGTGCCTGGAGTAGACTAGCGGCGTCCTACAATGAGCAGTTCTTC.

In this sample, this clone turned up a few times. This chain links TRBV20-1 with TRBJ2-3; a weak D match, TRBD2 (5 bases). Germline V CDR1 and CDR2: DFQATT, SNEGSKA (reference sequence). There are 11 residues in the CDR3. The germline V and J ends were trimmed by 7 bases and 5 bases, with 10 bases remaining between them. The DNA for the CDR3 is TGCAGTGGGGAGCGGAGAGATACGCAGTATTTT. Its translation is CSGERRDTQYF.

The J gene is TRBJ2-1, the V gene TRBV15; D uncertain. Germline CDR1 LNHNV, CDR2 YYDKDF (reference sequence). Trimming shortened V by 3 bases and J by 6 bases, and 9 bases separated the two germline ends. The CDR3 has 13 amino acids. The CDR3: CATSSALANEQFF. In DNA form, the CDR3 reads TGTGCCACCAGCAGTGCATTGGCCAATGAGCAGTTCTTC.

This clone was seen a handful of times. CDR3 coding DNA: TGTGCCAGGGACGAGGGATACGGCACTGAAGCTTTCTTT. It is translated as CARDEGYGTEAFF. The V and J genes are TRBV30 and TRBJ1-1; perhaps TRBD1 as D (5 bases). The CDR3 is made up of 13 amino acids. Looked up from germline, CDR1 is GTSNPN and CDR2 is SVGIG (reference sequence). V gave up 8 bases and J gave up 4 bases, with 17 bases separating them.

V is TRBV25-1 and J is TRBJ2-7; 12 bases match TRBD2. The CDR3 runs 15 residues. Per germline, CDR1 MGHDK and CDR2 SYGVNS. J was trimmed by 2 bases and V by 3 bases; bases with no gene match: 2. For the CDR3, the DNA is TGTGCCAGCAGTGAGACTAGCGGGAGACCCTACGAGCAGTACTTC. It is translated as CASSETSGRPYEQYF.